Listed below are T cell receptor beta chains from one sample, sequenced in a study of T cell repertoires in cytomegalovirus infection. The antigens these receptors bind are not known. MiXCR, run by TCRdb on the reads, gives a single entry per CDR3 protein. Here the sample spans approximately 770,000 distinct CDR3 sequences, about 28% being singletons. The specimen was cultured CD8+ T cells from PBMCs, collected from culture after CMV antigen stimulation. Receptors originate from a human donor in good health (CMV status not recorded). Some clones in this sample may be carry-over from other donors' samples. Each CDR3 is given with its conserved first and last residue. D genes are given only for firm matches. Size tells how often a clone was seen (once, few, many) or the class of an expanded clone, and some rows leave it out.

d_call	v_call	j_call	clone_size	cdr3_length	cdr3_nt	cdr3_aa
TRBD2	TRBV6-5	TRBJ2-1	.	20	TGTGCCAGCAGTCCACATAAAATAAATAGCGGGGGGGCAACCTACAATGAGCAGTTCTTC	CASSPHKINSGGATYNEQFF
.	TRBV4-1	TRBJ2-7	.	17	TGCGCCAGCAGCCAAAGCGCGGGCAAATGGGTATCCTACGAGCAGTACTTC	CASSQSAGKWVSYEQYF
.	TRBV4-1	TRBJ2-1	.	15	TGCGCCAGCAGCCAAGATCCGACCTCCTACAATGAGCAGTTCTTC	CASSQDPTSYNEQFF
TRBD1	TRBV13	TRBJ2-7	.	11	TGCGCCAGCACAGGGGGGAACGAGCAGTACTTC	CASTGGNEQYF
.	TRBV14	TRBJ2-7	.	13	TGTGCCAGCAGCCAAGCGATGGTCTACGAGCAGTACTTC	CASSQAMVYEQYF
TRBD1	TRBV12-3/TRBV12-4	TRBJ1-1	.	16	TGTGCCAGCAGTTTCCTCCTGACAGGGATGAACACTGAAGCTTTCTTT	CASSFLLTGMNTEAFF
.	TRBV6-4	TRBJ1-1	many	15	TGTGCCAGCGTAGCTCTCCAGGACCGAAACACTGAAGCTTTCTTT	CASVALQDRNTEAFF
TRBD2	TRBV7-2	TRBJ2-1	.	14	TGTGCCAGCAGCGTGGGACTAGTACAATTTGAGCAGTTCTTC	CASSVGLVQFEQFF
TRBD2	TRBV15	TRBJ2-7	.	15	TGTGCCACCAGCCCCATCGGGGGGGCGGTCTACGAGCAGTACTTC	CATSPIGGAVYEQYF
.	TRBV6-1	TRBJ2-1	.	16	TGTGCCAGCAGACTTTACCAGGGTACTACCTACAATGAGCAGTTCTTC	CASRLYQGTTYNEQFF
.	TRBV27	TRBJ1-1	few	14	TGTGCCAGCAGTTTATCTGGGGCGCACACTGAAGCTTTCTTT	CASSLSGAHTEAFF
.	TRBV4-2	TRBJ1-2	many	18	TGTGCCAGCAGCCAGACCCCAGGGACGGCGGCCATTAACTATGGCTACACCTTC	CASSQTPGTAAINYGYTF
TRBD1	TRBV7-9	TRBJ1-2	.	14	TGTGCCAGCCAGATAGACAGGGGTTACTATGGCTACACCTTC	CASQIDRGYYGYTF
.	TRBV6-5	TRBJ1-1	few	15	TGTGCCAGCAGCCGGGTGGGTACCGTGAACACTGAAGCTTTCTTT	CASSRVGTVNTEAFF
.	TRBV7-6	TRBJ2-7	many	15	TGTGCCAGCAGCCAAGGGGCAGGTTGGGCCTACGAGCAGTACTTC	CASSQGAGWAYEQYF
.	TRBV7-8	TRBJ2-1	many	15	TGTGCCAGCAGCCAGCCCCAGGGATGGGACAATGAGCAGTTCTTC	CASSQPQGWDNEQFF
.	TRBV19	TRBJ2-6	few	14	TGTGCCAGTAGTAACAGGGCTGGGGCCAACGTCCTGACTTTC	CASSNRAGANVLTF
.	TRBV19	TRBJ2-7	few	13	TGTGCCAGTAGTAATTTGAGTCCCTACGAGCAGTACTTC	CASSNLSPYEQYF
.	TRBV27	TRBJ2-7	once	14	TGTGCCAGCTCGTCGGGACCCCGGGGCTACGAGCAGTACTTC	CASSSGPRGYEQYF
TRBD2	TRBV7-9	TRBJ2-1	.	16	TGTGCCAGCAGCCCGTTCAGGGCGGGGGGGCCCAATGAGCAGTTCTTC	CASSPFRAGGPNEQFF
.	TRBV6-5	TRBJ2-1	.	12	TGTGCCAGCAGAAGTCAGGGCAATGAGCAGTTCTTC	CASRSQGNEQFF
.	TRBV6-1	TRBJ1-1	few	16	TGTGCCAGCAGTGAAAAAGGGTGGAGGGCGAACACTGAAGCTTTCTTT	CASSEKGWRANTEAFF